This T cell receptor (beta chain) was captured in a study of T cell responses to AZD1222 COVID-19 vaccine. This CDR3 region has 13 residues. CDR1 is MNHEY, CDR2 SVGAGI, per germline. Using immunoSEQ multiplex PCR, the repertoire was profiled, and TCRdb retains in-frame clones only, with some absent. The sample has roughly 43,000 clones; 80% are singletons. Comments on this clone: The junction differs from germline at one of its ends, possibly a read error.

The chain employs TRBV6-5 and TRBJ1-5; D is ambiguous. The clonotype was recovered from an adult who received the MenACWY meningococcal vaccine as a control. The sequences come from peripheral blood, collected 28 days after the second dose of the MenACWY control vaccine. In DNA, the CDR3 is TGTGCCAGCAGTGACTCTTTTGATCAGCCCCAGCATTTT. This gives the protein CASSDSFDQPQHF.